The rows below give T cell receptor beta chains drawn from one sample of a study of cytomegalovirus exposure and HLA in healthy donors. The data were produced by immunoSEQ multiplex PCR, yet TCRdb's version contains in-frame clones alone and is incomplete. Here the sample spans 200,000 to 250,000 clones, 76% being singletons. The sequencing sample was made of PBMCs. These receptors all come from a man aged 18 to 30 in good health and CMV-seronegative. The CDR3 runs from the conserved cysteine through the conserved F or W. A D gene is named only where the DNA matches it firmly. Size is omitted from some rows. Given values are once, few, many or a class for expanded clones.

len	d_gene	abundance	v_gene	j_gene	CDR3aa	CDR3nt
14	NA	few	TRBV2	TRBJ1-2	CASLPLGGAEGYTF	TGTGCCAGCCTACCCTTGGGGGGGGCCGAGGGCTACACCTTC
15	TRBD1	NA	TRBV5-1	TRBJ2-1	CASSSGQGINNEQFF	TGCGCCAGCAGCAGCGGACAGGGGATAAACAATGAGCAGTTCTTC
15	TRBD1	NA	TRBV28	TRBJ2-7	CASSSAPRTGKGQYF	TGTGCCAGCAGTTCTGCCCCCCGGACAGGGAAAGGGCAGTACTTC
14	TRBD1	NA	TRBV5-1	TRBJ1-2	CASRPGQGKGGYTF	TGCGCCAGCAGGCCGGGACAGGGGAAAGGTGGCTACACCTTC
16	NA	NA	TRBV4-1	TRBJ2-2	CASSPLGHSNTGELFF	TGCGCCAGCAGCCCCCTAGGTCACAGCAACACCGGGGAGCTGTTCTTT
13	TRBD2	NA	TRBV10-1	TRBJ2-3	CASSRDYTDTQYF	TGCGCCAGCAGCCGGGACTACACAGATACGCAGTATTTT
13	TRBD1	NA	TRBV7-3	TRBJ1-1	CASSLGTGGEAFF	TGTGCCAGCAGCTTAGGGACAGGAGGCGAAGCTTTCTTT
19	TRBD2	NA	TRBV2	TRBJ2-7	CASSVVRFAAGGRSHEQYF	TGTGCCAGCAGTGTAGTAAGGTTCGCTGCGGGAGGGCGTTCCCACGAGCAGTACTTC
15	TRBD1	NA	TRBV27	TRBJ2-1	CASSPTDRGAGEQFF	TGCGCCAGCAGTCCGACGGACAGGGGCGCGGGTGAGCAGTTCTTC
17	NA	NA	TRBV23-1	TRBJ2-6	CASGREDPYSGANVLTF	TGCGCCAGCGGGAGAGAGGATCCATACTCTGGGGCCAACGTCCTGACTTTC
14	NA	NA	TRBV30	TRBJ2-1	CAWRRQGSYNEQFF	TGTGCCTGGAGGCGGCAGGGGTCCTACAATGAGCAGTTCTTC
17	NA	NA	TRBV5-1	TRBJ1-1	CASSFSSSTGWNSEAFF	TGCGCCAGCAGCTTTAGTTCTTCGACGGGATGGAATTCTGAAGCTTTCTTT
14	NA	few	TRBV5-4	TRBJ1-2	CASSFEVAPYGYTF	TGTGCCAGCAGCTTTGAGGTGGCGCCCTATGGCTACACCTTC
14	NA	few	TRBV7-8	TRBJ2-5	CASSLYTGQETQYF	TGTGCCAGCAGCTTATATACAGGGCAAGAGACCCAGTACTTC
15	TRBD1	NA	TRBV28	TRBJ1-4	CASTYTVGTVEKLFF	TGTGCCAGCACCTATACAGTGGGGACAGTCGAAAAACTGTTTTTT
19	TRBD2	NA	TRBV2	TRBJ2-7	CASSEGPRSGRPSSYEQYF	TGTGCCAGCAGTGAAGGCCCCAGGAGCGGGAGGCCGAGCTCCTACGAGCAGTACTTC
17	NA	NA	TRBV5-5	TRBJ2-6	CASTQTPQVSGANVLTF	TGTGCCAGCACCCAGACACCCCAGGTCTCTGGGGCCAACGTCCTGACTTTC
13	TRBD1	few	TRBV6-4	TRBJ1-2	CASLGTAFYGYTF	TGTGCCAGTCTTGGGACAGCCTTCTATGGCTACACCTTC
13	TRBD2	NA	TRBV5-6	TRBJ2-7	CASSFWTSDEQYF	TGTGCCAGCAGCTTTTGGACTAGCGACGAGCAGTACTTC
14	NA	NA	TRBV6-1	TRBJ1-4	CASSERGGREKLFF	TGTGCCAGCAGTGAAAGGGGGGGGCGAGAAAAACTGTTTTTT
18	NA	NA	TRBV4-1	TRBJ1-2	CASSQEKGVLATNYGYTF	TGCGCCAGCAGCCAAGAAAAGGGGGTATTAGCGACAAACTATGGCTACACCTTC
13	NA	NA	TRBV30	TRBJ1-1	CAWIGQKNTEAFF	TGTGCCTGGATTGGACAGAAGAACACTGAAGCTTTCTTT
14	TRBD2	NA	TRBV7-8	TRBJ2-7	CASSSASGSHEQYF	TGTGCCAGCAGCTCCGCTAGCGGGAGCCACGAGCAGTACTTC
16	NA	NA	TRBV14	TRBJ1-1	CASSPRGSSLNTEAFF	TGTGCCAGCAGCCCCCGAGGGTCCAGTTTGAACACTGAAGCTTTCTTT
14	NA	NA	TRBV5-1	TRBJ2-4	CASSLEGEGNIQYF	TGCGCCAGCAGCTTGGAGGGAGAGGGAAACATTCAGTACTTC
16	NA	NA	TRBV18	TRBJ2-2	CASSPQMDSARGELFF	TGTGCCAGCTCACCACAAATGGATTCCGCTAGGGGGGAGCTGTTTTTT
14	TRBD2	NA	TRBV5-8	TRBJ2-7	CASGPGLGFYEQYF	TGTGCCAGCGGTCCGGGACTAGGGTTCTACGAGCAGTACTTC
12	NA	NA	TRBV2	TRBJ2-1	CASRVAENEQFF	TGTGCCAGTCGCGTAGCGGAAAATGAGCAGTTCTTC
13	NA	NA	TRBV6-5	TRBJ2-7	CASTQTDSYEQYF	TGTGCCAGCACCCAGACCGACAGCTACGAGCAGTACTTC
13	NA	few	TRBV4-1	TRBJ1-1	CASGGWGNTEAFF	TGCGCCAGCGGCGGGTGGGGGAACACTGAAGCTTTCTTT
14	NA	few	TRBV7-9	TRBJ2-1	CASSPKSSYNEQFF	TGTGCCAGCAGTCCGAAGAGCTCCTACAATGAGCAGTTCTTC
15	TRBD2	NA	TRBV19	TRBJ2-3	CASRGIAGGPNTQYF	TGTGCCAGTAGGGGGATAGCGGGAGGGCCCAATACGCAGTATTTT
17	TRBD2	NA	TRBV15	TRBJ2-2	CATSGILGGGDTGELFF	TGTGCCACCAGCGGAATCTTGGGGGGAGGGGACACCGGGGAGCTGTTTTTT
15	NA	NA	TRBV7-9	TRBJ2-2	CASSYGPGFPGELFF	TGTGCCAGCAGCTACGGCCCAGGTTTTCCCGGGGAGCTGTTTTTT
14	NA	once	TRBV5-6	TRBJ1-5	CASSRRLSNQPQHF	TGTGCCAGCAGCCGGAGGCTTAGCAATCAGCCCCAGCATTTT
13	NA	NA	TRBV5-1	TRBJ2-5	CASRQDSQETQYF	TGCGCCAGCAGACAGGACAGCCAAGAGACCCAGTACTTC
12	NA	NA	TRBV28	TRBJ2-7	CASSLSHGEQYF	TGTGCCAGCAGTTTGAGTCACGGCGAGCAGTACTTC
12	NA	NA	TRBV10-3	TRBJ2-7	CATTSSPYEQYF	TGTGCCACTACTAGTAGCCCCTACGAGCAGTACTTC
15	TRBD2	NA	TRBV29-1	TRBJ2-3	CSALHLAGGTDTQYF	TGCAGCGCCCTACACCTAGCGGGAGGCACAGATACGCAGTATTTT
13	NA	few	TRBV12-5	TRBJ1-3	CASGPTAGNTIYF	TGTGCTAGTGGGCCTACAGCCGGAAACACCATATATTTT
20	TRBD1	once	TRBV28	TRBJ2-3	CASRLGLPGQYSYGTDTQYF	TGTGCCAGCAGATTAGGGCTCCCGGGACAGTATTCCTATGGCACAGATACGCAGTATTTT
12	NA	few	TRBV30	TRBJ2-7	CAWSVAVGFPYF	TGTGCCTGGAGTGTAGCGGTTGGCTTCCCGTACTTC
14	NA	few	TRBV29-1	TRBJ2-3	CSVEYPRVGDTQYF	TGCAGCGTTGAATACCCCAGGGTCGGAGATACGCAGTATTTT
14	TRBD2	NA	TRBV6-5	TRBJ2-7	CASSYSGTSHEQYF	TGTGCCAGCAGTTACTCAGGGACTAGCCACGAGCAGTACTTC
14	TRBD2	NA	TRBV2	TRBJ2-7	CASSRLAGPYEQYF	TGTGCCAGCAGTCGACTAGCGGGGCCCTACGAGCAGTACTTC
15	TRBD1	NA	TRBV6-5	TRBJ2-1	CASRRGQGSYNEQFF	TGTGCCAGCAGACGGGGACAGGGCTCGTACAATGAGCAGTTCTTC
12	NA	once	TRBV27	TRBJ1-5	CASSFRGQPQHF	TGTGCCAGCAGTTTTAGAGGTCAGCCCCAGCATTTT
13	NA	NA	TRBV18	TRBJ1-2	CASSRSNDYGYAF	TGTGCCAGCTCACGGTCCAACGACTATGGCTACGCCTTC
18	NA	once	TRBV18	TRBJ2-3	CASSPPVREGTGTDTQYF	TGTGCCAGCTCACCACCGGTTCGGGAGGGGACAGGCACAGATACGCAGTATTTT
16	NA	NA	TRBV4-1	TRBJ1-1	CASSQGPGGLNTEAFF	TGCGCCAGCAGCCAAGGGCCGGGGGGTCTGAACACTGAAGCTTTCTTT
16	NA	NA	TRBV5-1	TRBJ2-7	CASSLAGTMRGSEQYF	TGCGCCAGCAGCTTGGCCGGGACAATGAGAGGTAGCGAGCAGTACTTC
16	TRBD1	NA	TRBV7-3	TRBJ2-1	CASSSVWTGFTNEQFF	TGTGCCAGCAGCTCCGTTTGGACAGGGTTTACGAATGAGCAGTTCTTC
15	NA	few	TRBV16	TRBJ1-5	CASSQFTWGSQPQHF	TGTGCCAGCAGCCAATTTACCTGGGGCTCTCAGCCCCAGCATTTT
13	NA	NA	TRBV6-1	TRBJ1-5	CASRGTAGQPQHF	TGTGCCAGCAGGGGGACTGCCGGTCAGCCCCAGCATTTT
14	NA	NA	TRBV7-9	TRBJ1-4	CSSSSNTRDEKLFF	TGTTCCAGCAGCTCGAATACCAGGGATGAAAAACTGTTTTTT
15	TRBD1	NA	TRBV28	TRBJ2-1	CASSKVDRAYNEQFF	TGTGCCAGCAGTAAAGTGGACAGGGCTTACAATGAGCAGTTCTTC
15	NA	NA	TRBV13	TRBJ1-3	CASSLGQGMDNTIYF	TGTGCCAGCAGCTTAGGCCAGGGTATGGATAACACCATATATTTT
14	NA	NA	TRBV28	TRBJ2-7	CASSILGQSYEQYF	TGTGCCAGCAGTATATTAGGACAGTCCTACGAGCAGTACTTC
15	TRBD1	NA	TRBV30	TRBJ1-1	CAWSTFEGANTEAFF	TGTGCCTGGAGTACTTTCGAGGGGGCCAACACTGAAGCTTTCTTT
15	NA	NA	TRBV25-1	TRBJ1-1	CASIPSKGQGTEAFF	TGTGCCAGCATACCCTCTAAGGGGCAGGGCACTGAAGCTTTCTTT